One sample yielded the 15 T cell receptor beta chains listed below, sequenced in a study of shared clonotypes between healthy human individuals. The data were produced by immunoSEQ multiplex PCR, yet TCRdb's version contains in-frame clones alone and is incomplete. This sample carries over a million clones, 60% to 80% of them seen once, and the ten largest clones take roughly 1.5%. What was sequenced was memory CD4+ T cells sorted from blood. Subset indicated: CD45RA-negative fraction. The source of these receptors is a man aged 18 to 29 in good health.

This chain uses TRBV10-3 with TRBJ1-1; D remains ambiguous. Per the germline V gene, CDR1 is ENHRY and CDR2 is SYGVKD. The CDR3 extends over 14 amino acids. The V and J ends lost 7 bases and 1 base respectively, with 13 bases between them. CDR3 sequence reads: CAINPGERNTEAFF. The DNA of the CDR3 is TGTGCCATCAACCCTGGAGAGAGGAACACTGAAGCTTTCTTT.

The chain carries TRBV5-1 and TRBJ2-7; 8 bases fit TRBD1. Germline CDR1 reads SGHRS; CDR2 reads YFSETQ. V was pared by 4 bases and J by 1 base, with 7 bases of the junction left unmatched. The CDR3 contains 15 residues. The CDR3 protein is CASSPTGVKSYEQYF. The CDR3, as DNA: TGCGCCAGCAGCCCGACAGGGGTCAAATCCTACGAGCAGTACTTC.

A few counts support this clone. This chain uses TRBV2 with TRBJ2-1, with unresolved D. The CDR3 is 11 amino acids. V was shortened by 5 bases and J by 6 bases, with 5 bases between the two germline ends. CDR1 SNHLY and CDR2 FYNNEI come from the germline V gene. CDR3 residues: CASSPLNEQFF. The CDR3 coding sequence is TGTGCCAGCAGTCCGCTCAATGAGCAGTTCTTC.

The V call is TRBV30, the J call TRBJ2-5; 8 nucleotides match TRBD2. Looked up from germline, CDR1 is GTSNPN and CDR2 is SVGIG (reference sequence). This CDR3 region has 15 residues. The junction had 14 bases not matched to a gene; V was cut back by 8 bases and J by 3 bases. The CDR3 nucleotides read TGTGCCAGATCAGCGGGAGTGGGACGAAAAGAGACCCAGTACTTC. Translating gives CARSAGVGRKETQYF.

This CDR3 is CASSSGRGINYGYTF. CDR3 DNA sequence: TGTGCCAGCAGCTCTGGGAGGGGGATTAACTATGGCTACACCTTC. The V and J genes are TRBV5-4 and TRBJ1-2; D is perhaps TRBD1 (6 bases). The CDR3 totals 15 residues. Germline assignment: CDR1 SGHNT and CDR2 YYREEE (reference sequence). V lost 3 bases to trimming and J lost 1 base, with 13 bases between them.

This chain joins TRBV30 and TRBJ2-7; 9 nucleotides agree with TRBD1. CDR1 is GTSNPN and CDR2 is SVGIG in the germline V gene (reference sequence). The junction had 5 bases not matched to a gene; V was cut back by 2 bases and J by 3 bases. The CDR3 runs 14 residues. CDR3 loop: CAWSSGTGYYEQYF. In nucleotides, the CDR3 is TGTGCCTGGAGTTCCGGGACAGGGTACTACGAGCAGTACTTC.

This clone is a singleton in its sample. It differs at one base from a far larger clone, so likely a read error. The same CDR3 arises from other DNA sequences in this sample as well. V and J are TRBV28 and TRBJ1-1; D is unresolved. This CDR3 comprises 12 residues. Germline-derived CDR1 and CDR2 are MDHEN and SYDVKM. Between the trimmed V and J ends, which lost 6 bases and 1 base, there was a span of 6 bases. The CDR3 is CASSQKNTEAFF. As DNA, the CDR3 is TGTGCCAGCAGCCAGAAGAACACTGAAGCTTTCTTT.

This clone was seen a handful of times. The V call is TRBV19, the J call TRBJ2-6, with D perhaps TRBD1 (5 bases). The V gene lost 6 bases and the J gene lost 0 bases, with 9 bases spanning the gap. Germline V lookup: CDR1 LNHDA, CDR2 SQIVND (reference sequence). This CDR3 contains 15 residues. The CDR3, as DNA: TGTGCCAGTAGCCCGACAGTCTCTGGGGCCAACGTCCTGACTTTC. Its translation is CASSPTVSGANVLTF.

This clone was detected a few times. V and J are TRBV28 and TRBJ1-3, with a possible D match to TRBD1 (5 bases). This CDR3 is 15 amino acids long. Germline CDR1 reads MDHEN; CDR2 reads SYDVKM. The V gene lost 7 bases and the J gene lost 0 bases, with 13 bases spanning the gap. This CDR3 reads CASTNTGPSGNTIYF. CDR3 DNA sequence: TGTGCCAGCACTAACACAGGTCCCTCTGGAAACACCATATATTTT.

The gene calls are TRBV19 and TRBJ1-5; D not resolved. Germline V CDR1 and CDR2: LNHDA, SQIVND (reference sequence). This CDR3 contains 15 residues. The V end lost 3 bases, the J end lost 7 bases, and 16 bases lay between the germline ends. The chain's CDR3 is CASSIGILGGQPQHF. The DNA of the CDR3 is TGTGCCAGTAGTATTGGGATTTTGGGCGGGCAGCCCCAGCATTTT.

The J gene is TRBJ1-1, the V gene TRBV7-2; D gene ambiguous. With 4 bases removed from V and 3 bases from J, the gap between germline ends came to 6 bases. CDR1 and CDR2 from the germline V gene are SGHTA and FQGNSA. The CDR3 totals 12 residues. The CDR3: CASSSSYTEAFF. Here the CDR3 DNA reads TGTGCCAGCAGCTCCAGTTACACTGAAGCTTTCTTT. Together with reference TRBV7-2 and TRBJ1-1, the CDR3 gives the full variable domain: GAGVSQSPSNKVTEKGKDVELRCDPISGHTALYWYRQSLGQGLEFLIYFQGNSAPDKSGLPSDRFSAERTGGSVSTLTIQRTQQEDSAVYLCASSSSYTEAFFGQGTRLTVV.

About this clone: The same CDR3 arises from other DNA sequences in this sample as well. The V gene is TRBV4-3, the J gene TRBJ2-2; D perhaps matches TRBD2 (5 bases). Trimming removed 0 bases from V and 5 bases from J, with 7 bases in between. The CDR3 runs to 14 residues. Germline V gene sequence: CDR1 LGHNA, CDR2 YSLEER. CDR3 in amino acids: CASSQDGGTGELFF. CDR3 bases: TGCGCCAGCAGCCAAGATGGAGGAACCGGGGAGCTGTTTTTT.

In its sample, this clone was seen a few times. The chain joins TRBV29-1 to TRBJ1-1; possibly TRBD1 for D (5 bases). Looked up from germline, CDR1 is SQVTM and CDR2 is ANQGSEA. Deletions cut 4 bases from V and 0 bases from J, with 12 bases between. The CDR3 covers 14 residues. CDR3 sequence (DNA): TGCAGCGTTGTGGGTCCGGGGCTGAACACTGAAGCTTTCTTT. Its translation is CSVVGPGLNTEAFF.

This clone has a single count. The chain carries TRBV28 and TRBJ1-6, with D possibly matching TRBD1 (6 bases). Trimming cost V 3 bases and J 0 bases, with 9 bases left between them. Germline CDR1 is MDHEN and CDR2 is SYDVKM. The CDR3 has 16 amino acids. CDR3 protein: CASSFMTGSYNSPLHF. The CDR3 DNA reads TGTGCCAGCAGTTTCATGACAGGCTCCTATAATTCACCCCTCCACTTT.

CDR3 amino acids: CASRPRQGNTIYF. As DNA, the CDR3 is TGTGCCAGCAGACCAAGACAGGGAAACACCATATATTTT. This rearrangement joins TRBV6-5 to TRBJ1-3, with D possibly matching TRBD1 (5 bases). CDR3 size: 13 residues. With 6 bases removed from V and 4 bases from J, the gap between germline ends came to 10 bases. Germline V lookup: CDR1 MNHEY, CDR2 SVGAGI.